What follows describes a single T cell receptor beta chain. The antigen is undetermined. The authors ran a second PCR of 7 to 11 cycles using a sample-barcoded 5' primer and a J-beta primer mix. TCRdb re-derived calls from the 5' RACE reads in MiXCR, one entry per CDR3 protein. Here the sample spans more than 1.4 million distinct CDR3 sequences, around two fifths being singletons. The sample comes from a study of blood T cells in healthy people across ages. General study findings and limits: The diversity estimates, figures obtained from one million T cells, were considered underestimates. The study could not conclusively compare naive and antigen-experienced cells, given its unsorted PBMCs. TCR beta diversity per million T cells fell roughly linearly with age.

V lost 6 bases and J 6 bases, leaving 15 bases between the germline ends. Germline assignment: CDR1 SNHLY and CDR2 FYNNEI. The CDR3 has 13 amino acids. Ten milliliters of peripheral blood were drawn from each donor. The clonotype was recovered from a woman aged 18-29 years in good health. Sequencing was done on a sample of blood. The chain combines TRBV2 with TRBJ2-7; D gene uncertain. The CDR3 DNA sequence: TGTGCCAGCAGCACGGCGCCCTTGGGCGAGCAGTACTTC. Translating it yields CASSTAPLGEQYF.